These T cell receptor beta chains were read from a single sample in a study of blood T cell repertoires in COVID-19. Here immunoSEQ multiplex PCR was the method, and the copy in TCRdb shows in-frame clones only, minus some. Here the sample spans fewer than 250,000 clones, 83% being singletons. Sequenced input: peripheral blood. The receptors derive from a woman in her thirties or forties with active or convalescent COVID-19. Both conserved end residues are part of each CDR3.

j_call: TRBJ2-1; v_call: TRBV19; cdr3_length: 14; cdr3_aa: CASQDRGNYNEQFF
j_call: TRBJ1-2; v_call: TRBV30; cdr3_length: 14; cdr3_aa: CAWSVGTRYYGYTF
j_call: TRBJ1-2; v_call: TRBV7-9; cdr3_length: 14; cdr3_aa: CASSGTGGNYGYTF
j_call: TRBJ2-5; v_call: TRBV5-1; cdr3_length: 14; cdr3_aa: CASSPGLGGETQYF
j_call: TRBJ1-5; v_call: TRBV11-3; cdr3_length: 13; cdr3_aa: CASSGNRDQPQHF
j_call: TRBJ2-3; v_call: TRBV6-2/TRBV6-3; cdr3_length: 15; cdr3_aa: CASSYRDSETDTQYF
j_call: TRBJ2-7; v_call: TRBV11-2; cdr3_length: 14; cdr3_aa: CASGLYGTVYEQYF
j_call: TRBJ2-1; v_call: TRBV6-2/TRBV6-3; cdr3_length: 16; cdr3_aa: CASSLAGTPHVGEQFF
j_call: TRBJ1-4; v_call: TRBV4-2; cdr3_length: 15; cdr3_aa: CASSQSRDSNEKLFF
j_call: TRBJ2-1; v_call: TRBV7-3; cdr3_length: 12; cdr3_aa: CASSSSPGEQFF
j_call: TRBJ2-3; v_call: TRBV29-1; cdr3_length: 12; cdr3_aa: CSGGAVTDTQYF
j_call: TRBJ2-7; v_call: TRBV6-5; cdr3_length: 11; cdr3_aa: CASGQAYEQYF
j_call: TRBJ1-1; v_call: TRBV18; cdr3_length: 15; cdr3_aa: CASSPRQGSDTEAFF
j_call: TRBJ2-1; v_call: TRBV28; cdr3_length: 18; cdr3_aa: CASSYQMPGLASYNEQFF
j_call: TRBJ2-1; v_call: TRBV20-1; cdr3_length: 14; cdr3_aa: CSASDQGAYNEQFF
j_call: TRBJ1-2; v_call: TRBV29-1; cdr3_length: 12; cdr3_aa: CSVGQGNYGYTF
j_call: TRBJ2-4; v_call: TRBV27; cdr3_length: 17; cdr3_aa: CASRSFLGPLAKNIQYF
j_call: TRBJ2-7; v_call: TRBV9; cdr3_length: 13; cdr3_aa: CASSPQGGYEQYF
j_call: TRBJ1-4; v_call: TRBV27; cdr3_length: 15; cdr3_aa: CASSLSMRGGEKLFF
j_call: TRBJ2-3; v_call: TRBV24-1; cdr3_length: 16; cdr3_aa: CATSDFGTGAMDTQYF
j_call: TRBJ2-3; v_call: TRBV9; cdr3_length: 15; cdr3_aa: CASTTGGARADTQYF
j_call: TRBJ2-4; v_call: TRBV19; cdr3_length: 15; cdr3_aa: CATSLGNLAKNIQYF
j_call: TRBJ1-1; v_call: TRBV11-1; cdr3_length: 14; cdr3_aa: CASSLGRGLTEAFF
j_call: TRBJ1-3; v_call: TRBV5-6; cdr3_length: 14; cdr3_aa: CASSFRHSGNTIYF
j_call: TRBJ2-3; v_call: TRBV3-1/TRBV3-2; cdr3_length: 16; cdr3_aa: CASSQVAGKETDTQYF
j_call: TRBJ1-1; v_call: TRBV4-1; cdr3_length: 14; cdr3_aa: CASSQEGGRGEAFF
j_call: TRBJ2-3; v_call: TRBV12-5; cdr3_length: 14; cdr3_aa: CASGLAGGTDTQYF
j_call: TRBJ2-5; v_call: TRBV5-1; cdr3_length: 14; cdr3_aa: CASSLGLAGGIHHF
j_call: TRBJ2-5; v_call: TRBV11-3; cdr3_length: 14; cdr3_aa: CASSGGVPSGTQYF
j_call: TRBJ2-1; v_call: TRBV24-1; cdr3_length: 19; cdr3_aa: CATSQPGGGPRSAYNEQFF
j_call: TRBJ2-3; v_call: TRBV25-1; cdr3_length: 16; cdr3_aa: CASRAPGQGVTDTQYF
j_call: TRBJ1-2; v_call: TRBV24-1; cdr3_length: 14; cdr3_aa: CATSGGGVEHGYTF
j_call: TRBJ2-2; v_call: TRBV19; cdr3_length: 16; cdr3_aa: CASTLGQGPSPGELFF
j_call: TRBJ2-1; v_call: TRBV24-1; cdr3_length: 17; cdr3_aa: CATSDPGLAGSYNEQFF
j_call: TRBJ1-2; v_call: TRBV14; cdr3_length: 14; cdr3_aa: CASSHEGANYGYTF
j_call: TRBJ2-7; v_call: TRBV27; cdr3_length: 13; cdr3_aa: CASGGGANYEQYF
j_call: TRBJ2-3; v_call: TRBV3-1/TRBV3-2; cdr3_length: 13; cdr3_aa: CASSRDYTDTQYF
j_call: TRBJ1-6; v_call: TRBV30; cdr3_length: 14; cdr3_aa: CAWTPGQGNSPLHF
j_call: TRBJ2-7; v_call: TRBV18; cdr3_length: 14; cdr3_aa: CASSSGTVGNEQYF
j_call: TRBJ2-7; v_call: TRBV19; cdr3_length: 14; cdr3_aa: CASSIRQGNYEQYF
j_call: TRBJ1-5; v_call: TRBV6-5; cdr3_length: 14; cdr3_aa: CASSQITGKTPQHF
j_call: TRBJ1-1; v_call: TRBV13; cdr3_length: 13; cdr3_aa: CASSLLLNTEAFF
j_call: TRBJ1-2; v_call: TRBV5-1; cdr3_length: 16; cdr3_aa: CASSLAGSSDRGGYTF
j_call: TRBJ1-1; v_call: TRBV24-1; cdr3_length: 14; cdr3_aa: CATSDGGLNTEAFF
j_call: TRBJ2-1; v_call: TRBV5-1; cdr3_length: 15; cdr3_aa: CASSPTGNPNNEQFF
j_call: TRBJ2-5; v_call: TRBV2; cdr3_length: 13; cdr3_aa: CASSEPHQETQYF
j_call: TRBJ2-2; v_call: TRBV19; cdr3_length: 15; cdr3_aa: CASSIGTGTTGELFF
j_call: TRBJ2-2; v_call: TRBV7-2; cdr3_length: 18; cdr3_aa: CASSLPLYGGRNTGELFF
j_call: TRBJ1-2; v_call: TRBV3-1/TRBV3-2; cdr3_length: 14; cdr3_aa: CASSQHGQTGPGTF
j_call: TRBJ1-6; v_call: TRBV10-3; cdr3_length: 14; cdr3_aa: CAIGRGTGNSPLHF
j_call: TRBJ2-2; v_call: TRBV21-1; cdr3_length: 15; cdr3_aa: CASSPWTENTGELFF
j_call: TRBJ1-2; v_call: TRBV19; cdr3_length: 15; cdr3_aa: CASSIGASTPYGYTF
j_call: TRBJ1-1; v_call: TRBV27; cdr3_length: 13; cdr3_aa: CASSFIRGTEAFF
j_call: TRBJ1-1; v_call: TRBV12-3/TRBV12-4; cdr3_length: 13; cdr3_aa: CASSLGGGTEAFF
j_call: TRBJ1-4; v_call: TRBV28; cdr3_length: 17; cdr3_aa: CASSLGQGHSTNEKLFF
j_call: TRBJ2-1; v_call: TRBV30; cdr3_length: 15; cdr3_aa: CAWGGSGGSYNEQFF
j_call: TRBJ1-5; v_call: TRBV4-2; cdr3_length: 13; cdr3_aa: CASSQDQGQPQHF
j_call: TRBJ2-1; v_call: TRBV3-1/TRBV3-2; cdr3_length: 14; cdr3_aa: CASSPYGVNNEQFF
j_call: TRBJ2-7; v_call: TRBV7-2; cdr3_length: 15; cdr3_aa: CASSPQWGVSYEQYF